A single T cell receptor beta chain is shown here with its context. Germline V gene sequence: CDR1 SNHLY, CDR2 FYNNEI. The CDR3 is made up of 15 amino acids. With V trimmed by 6 bases and J by 0 bases, 5 bases remained unmatched. This sample is drawn from a study of T cell responses to AZD1222 COVID-19 vaccine. Data came from immunoSEQ multiplex PCR; TCRdb stores just in-frame clones and leaves some out. Found here are approximately 150,000 clones, about nine tenths of them singletons; the top ten hold approximately 2.9%. This chain uses TRBV2 with TRBJ1-2; the match to TRBD1 covers 9 bases. The sample was peripheral blood, taken on day 0 of AZD1222 vaccination. This sequence was found in an adult in good health. CDR3 bases: TGTGCCAGCAGCCACAGGGGGCGGTCTAACTATGGCTACACCTTC. Its translation: CASSHRGRSNYGYTF.